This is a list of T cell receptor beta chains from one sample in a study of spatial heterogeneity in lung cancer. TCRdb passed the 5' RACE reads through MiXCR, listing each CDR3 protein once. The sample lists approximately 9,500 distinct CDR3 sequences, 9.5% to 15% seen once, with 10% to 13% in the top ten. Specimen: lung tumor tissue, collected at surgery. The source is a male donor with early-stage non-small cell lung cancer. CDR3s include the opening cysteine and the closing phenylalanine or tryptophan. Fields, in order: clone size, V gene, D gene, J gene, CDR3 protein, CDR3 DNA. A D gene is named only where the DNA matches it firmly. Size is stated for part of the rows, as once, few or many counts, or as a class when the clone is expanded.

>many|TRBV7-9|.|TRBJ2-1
CASSLVPGLSYNEQFF
TGTGCCAGCAGCTTAGTTCCGGGACTCTCCTACAATGAGCAGTTCTTC
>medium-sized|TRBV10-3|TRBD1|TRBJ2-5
CAISPRDSQETQYF
TGTGCCATCAGTCCCAGGGACAGCCAAGAGACCCAGTACTTC
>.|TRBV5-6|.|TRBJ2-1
CASSPNPYNEQFF
TGTGCCAGCAGCCCGAACCCCTACAATGAGCAGTTCTTC
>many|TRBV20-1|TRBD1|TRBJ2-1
CSAGGQGKTFYNEQFF
TGCAGTGCTGGAGGACAGGGAAAAACCTTTTACAATGAGCAGTTCTTC
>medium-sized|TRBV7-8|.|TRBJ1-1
CASSHERTEAFF
TGTGCCAGCAGCCACGAAAGGACTGAAGCTTTCTTT
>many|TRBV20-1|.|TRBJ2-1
CSASGVRSTLEQFF
TGCAGTGCTAGCGGGGTGAGATCCACCCTAGAGCAGTTCTTC
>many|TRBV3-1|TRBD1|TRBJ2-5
CASSPRDRGITQYF
TGTGCCAGCAGCCCCCGGGACAGAGGCATCACCCAGTACTTC
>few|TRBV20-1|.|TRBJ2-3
CSARGEGSRLSTDTQYF
TGCAGTGCTAGAGGTGAAGGGTCTAGACTTAGCACAGATACGCAGTATTTT
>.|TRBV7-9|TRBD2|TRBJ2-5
CASSPDPILGLAGVAVETQYF
TGTGCCAGCAGCCCTGATCCCATTTTGGGACTAGCGGGAGTCGCCGTAGAGACCCAGTACTTC
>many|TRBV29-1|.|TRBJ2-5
CSVGDGQETQYF
TGCAGCGTTGGGGACGGCCAAGAGACCCAGTACTTC
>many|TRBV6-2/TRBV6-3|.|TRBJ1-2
CASSYLGAGYGYTF
TGTGCCAGCAGTTACTTGGGGGCCGGATATGGCTACACCTTC
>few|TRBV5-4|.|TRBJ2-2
CASSLVANTGELFF
TGTGCCAGCAGCTTGGTGGCTAACACCGGGGAGCTGTTTTTT
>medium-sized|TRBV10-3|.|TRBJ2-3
CAISEERGFRFTDTQYF
TGTGCCATCAGTGAGGAAAGGGGGTTCCGATTCACAGATACGCAGTATTTT
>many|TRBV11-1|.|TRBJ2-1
CASSLRVSGYNEQFF
TGTGCCAGCAGCTTACGTGTGTCGGGATACAATGAGCAGTTCTTC
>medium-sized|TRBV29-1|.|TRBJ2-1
CSATAGASSYNEQFF
TGCAGCGCTACGGCAGGCGCAAGCTCCTACAATGAGCAGTTCTTC
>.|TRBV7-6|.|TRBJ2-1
CASSLVPGLSWGFF
TGTGCCAGCAGCTTAGTACCGGGTCTTAGCTGGGGGTTCTTC
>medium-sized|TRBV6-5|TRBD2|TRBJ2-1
CASSTGTSVYNEQFF
TGTGCCAGCAGTACCGGGACTAGCGTCTACAATGAGCAGTTCTTC
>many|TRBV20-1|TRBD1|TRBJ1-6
CSARNRGTNSPLHF
TGCAGTGCTAGAAACAGGGGTACTAATTCACCCCTCCACTTT
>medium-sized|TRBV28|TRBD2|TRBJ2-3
CASSSSTSFLLDTQYF
TGTGCCAGCAGTTCCTCGACTAGCTTTCTGTTGGATACGCAGTATTTT
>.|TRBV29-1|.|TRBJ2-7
CSVELDQYEQYF
TGCAGCGTTGAATTGGACCAGTACGAGCAGTACTTC
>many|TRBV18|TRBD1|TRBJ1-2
CASSPPGQGNYGYTF
TGTGCCAGCTCACCTCCGGGACAGGGGAACTATGGCTACACCTTC
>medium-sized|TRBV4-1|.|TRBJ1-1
CASSQERLNTEAFF
TGCGCCAGCAGCCAAGAACGATTGAACACTGAAGCTTTCTTT
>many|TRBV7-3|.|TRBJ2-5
CASSLTGVETQYF
TGTGCCAGCAGCTTAACGGGAGTAGAGACCCAGTACTTC
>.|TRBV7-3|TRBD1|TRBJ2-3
CASSADRDLGGDTQYF
TGTGCCAGCAGCGCCGACAGGGATCTAGGCGGAGATACGCAGTATTTT
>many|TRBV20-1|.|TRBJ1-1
CSARDARSGNTEAFF
TGCAGTGCTAGAGATGCGAGGTCTGGGAACACTGAAGCTTTCTTT
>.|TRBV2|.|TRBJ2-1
CASRLRARNLRSYNEQFF
TGTGCCAGCAGACTCAGGGCCCGAAACCTGAGGTCCTACAATGAGCAGTTCTTC
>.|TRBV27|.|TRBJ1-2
CASRRTANSGYGYTF
TGTGCCAGCAGACGGACAGCCAACTCGGGCTATGGCTACACCTTC
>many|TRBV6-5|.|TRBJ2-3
CASSYDERADTQYF
TGTGCCAGCAGTTACGACGAACGGGCAGATACGCAGTATTTT
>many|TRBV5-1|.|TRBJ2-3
CASSLRTDTQYF
TGCGCCAGCAGCTTGAGGACAGATACGCAGTATTTT
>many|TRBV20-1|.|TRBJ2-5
CSASGQETQYF
TGCAGTGCTAGCGGACAAGAGACCCAGTACTTC
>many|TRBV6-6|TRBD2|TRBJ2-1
CASSARLAGANEQFF
TGTGCCAGCAGTGCCAGACTAGCGGGAGCCAATGAGCAGTTCTTC
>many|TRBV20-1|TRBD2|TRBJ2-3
CSALIAGGGSDTQYF
TGCAGTGCCCTAATAGCGGGAGGAGGATCAGATACGCAGTATTTT
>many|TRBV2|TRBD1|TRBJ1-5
CASSPDPDRDDQPQHF
TGTGCCAGCTCCCCCGACCCGGACAGGGATGATCAGCCCCAGCATTTT
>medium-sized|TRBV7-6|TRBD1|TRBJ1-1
CASSEQTGGGEAFF
TGTGCCAGCAGCGAGCAAACAGGGGGCGGGGAAGCTTTCTTT
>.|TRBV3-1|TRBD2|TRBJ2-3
CASRTSGFSLYF
TGTGCCAGCAGGACTAGCGGGTTCTCTCTGTATTTT
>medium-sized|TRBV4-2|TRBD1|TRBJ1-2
CASSQGGTASYGYTF
TGTGCCAGCAGCCAAGGGGGGACAGCGTCCTATGGCTACACCTTC
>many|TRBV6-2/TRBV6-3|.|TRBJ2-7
CASSYNSPYEQYF
TGTGCCAGCAGTTACAACTCACCCTACGAGCAGTACTTC
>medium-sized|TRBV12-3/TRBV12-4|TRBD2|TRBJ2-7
CASRSGSASYEQYF
TGTGCCAGCAGGAGCGGGAGCGCCTCCTACGAGCAGTACTTC
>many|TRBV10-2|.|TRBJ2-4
CASSETRQAKNIQYF
TGCGCCAGCAGTGAGACTAGGCAGGCAAAAAACATTCAGTACTTC
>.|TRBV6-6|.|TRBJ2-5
CASSYSTFRAGETQYF
TGTGCCAGCAGTTACTCGACTTTCCGCGCCGGAGAGACCCAGTACTTC